This is a list of T cell receptor beta chains from one sample in a study of T cell repertoires in cytomegalovirus infection. In TCRdb, the reads were re-called with MiXCR into one record per CDR3 protein. This table holds about 740,000 distinct CDR3 sequences, 35% found once. Material for sequencing was PBMCs. These receptors all stem from a human donor in good health (CMV status not recorded). Some clones in this sample may be carry-over from other donors' samples. Both conserved end residues are part of each CDR3. A D gene is named only where the DNA matches it firmly. Rows give clone size only sometimes, using once, few, many, or a class for an expanded clone.

V gene	D gene	J gene	clone size	CDR3 protein	CDR3 DNA
TRBV5-1	.	TRBJ1-1	many	CASSLAAGMNTEAFF	TGTGCCAGCAGCTTAGCCGCAGGGATGAACACTGAAGCTTTCTTT
TRBV7-8	.	TRBJ2-7	many	CASSLAGTSNEQYF	TGTGCCAGCAGCTTAGCAGGGACATCAAACGAGCAGTACTTC
TRBV2	.	TRBJ2-2	.	CATPRGSGTGELFF	TGTGCCACCCCGAGGGGGAGCGGGACCGGGGAGCTGTTTTTT
TRBV7-6	.	TRBJ2-3	once	CASSQLDTQYF	TGTGCCAGCAGCCAACTAGATACGCAGTATTTT
TRBV20-1	.	TRBJ1-2	few	CSAIHNGYTF	TGCAGTGCTATTCATAATGGCTACACCTTC
TRBV7-6	.	TRBJ2-1	few	CASSLDAVSYNEQFF	TGTGCCAGCAGCTTAGATGCGGTCTCCTACAATGAGCAGTTCTTC
TRBV7-2	.	TRBJ1-5	.	CASSPGTNQPQHF	TGTGCCAGCAGCCCAGGGACCAATCAGCCCCAGCATTTT
TRBV12-3/TRBV12-4	TRBD2	TRBJ2-5	.	CASRGLAGSQETQYF	TGTGCCAGCAGGGGACTAGCGGGGAGCCAAGAGACCCAGTACTTC
TRBV20-1	TRBD2	TRBJ2-5	few	CSATTSGMTSGGETQYF	TGCAGTGCTACTACTAGCGGGATGACCTCCGGGGGGGAGACCCAGTACTTC
TRBV28	TRBD1	TRBJ1-6	once	CASSPWTGESPLHF	TGTGCCAGCAGTCCCTGGACAGGGGAGTCACCCCTCCACTTT
TRBV7-8	TRBD2	TRBJ2-1	.	CASRPGTRGEQFF	TGTGCCAGCCGCCCCGGGACTAGAGGTGAGCAGTTCTTC
TRBV7-8	.	TRBJ1-5	.	CASSLVAADQPQHF	TGTGCCAGCAGCTTAGTGGCCGCCGATCAGCCCCAGCATTTT
TRBV10-3	.	TRBJ1-4	.	CAISEGTGATNEKLFF	TGTGCCATCAGTGAAGGTACGGGCGCAACTAATGAAAAACTGTTTTTT
TRBV25-1	.	TRBJ1-2	.	CASADQGIFGYTF	TGTGCCAGCGCCGATCAAGGGATTTTTGGCTACACCTTC
TRBV6-6	.	TRBJ2-6	few	CASSYSGDFGGANVLTF	TGTGCCAGCAGTTACTCGGGTGACTTCGGTGGGGCCAACGTCCTGACTTTC
TRBV7-2	.	TRBJ1-2	many	CASSLGHRPFGGYTF	TGTGCCAGCAGCTTAGGGCACAGGCCATTCGGTGGCTACACCTTC
TRBV7-2	TRBD2	TRBJ2-1	few	CASSLELRTSLFF	TGTGCCAGCAGCTTAGAGTTAAGGACTAGTCTGTTCTTC
TRBV27	TRBD1	TRBJ1-1	.	CASSLSMRGVGTGPFTAEAFF	TGTGCCAGCAGTTTAAGTATGAGGGGAGTGGGGACAGGGCCCTTCACCGCTGAAGCTTTCTTT
TRBV7-2	.	TRBJ1-2	many	CASSSPRALYGYTF	TGTGCCAGCAGCTCGCCACGTGCTTTGTATGGCTACACCTTC
TRBV12-3/TRBV12-4	.	TRBJ2-5	few	CASSGGQVEKTQYF	TGTGCCAGCAGTGGGGGGCAGGTGGAAAAGACCCAGTACTTC
TRBV28	TRBD1	TRBJ2-7	.	CATDKQGARYEQYF	TGTGCCACCGACAAACAGGGGGCGCGCTACGAGCAGTACTTC
TRBV7-9	.	TRBJ2-1	many	CASSPTVYNEQFF	TGTGCCAGCAGCCCGACGGTATACAATGAGCAGTTCTTC
TRBV5-1	.	TRBJ2-5	.	CASSLPNRDGQETQYF	TGCGCCAGCAGCTTGCCGAATCGGGACGGGCAAGAGACCCAGTACTTC
TRBV28	.	TRBJ2-2	.	CASSLAGAGAGELFF	TGTGCCAGCAGTTTAGCCGGGGCTGGGGCCGGGGAGCTGTTTTTT
TRBV27	.	TRBJ1-1	few	CASSRQALNTEAFF	TGTGCCAGCAGTCGCCAGGCTTTGAACACTGAAGCTTTCTTT
TRBV6-2/TRBV6-3	.	TRBJ2-6	few	CASRKDTSGANVLTF	TGTGCCAGCAGAAAAGACACGTCTGGGGCCAACGTCCTGACTTTC
TRBV27	.	TRBJ2-1	few	CASTSVVGTGGYNEQFF	TGTGCCAGCACTAGTGTTGTAGGGACCGGCGGATACAATGAGCAGTTCTTC
TRBV7-2	TRBD2	TRBJ2-5	few	CASSLVSSGGETQYF	TGTGCCAGCAGCTTAGTTTCTAGCGGGGGGGAGACCCAGTACTTC
TRBV7-6	TRBD1	TRBJ2-1	few	CASSHGTGQSYNEQFF	TGTGCCAGCAGCCATGGGACAGGTCAGAGCTACAATGAGCAGTTCTTC
TRBV5-6	TRBD2	TRBJ2-3	.	CASSGTLATDTQYF	TGTGCCAGCAGCGGCACACTAGCGACAGATACGCAGTATTTT
TRBV12-3/TRBV12-4	.	TRBJ2-7	.	CASSLVGLKYEQYF	TGTGCCAGCAGTTTAGTGGGACTGAAGTACGAGCAGTACTTC
TRBV2	.	TRBJ1-1	.	CASSVLEANTEAFF	TGTGCCAGCAGTGTTCTCGAAGCGAACACTGAAGCTTTCTTT
TRBV19	.	TRBJ1-2	few	CASSMRGDYGYTF	TGTGCCAGTAGTATGAGAGGGGACTATGGCTACACCTTC
TRBV6-1	.	TRBJ2-7	.	CASSSGDATYEQYF	TGTGCCAGCAGCTCCGGGGACGCCACCTACGAGCAGTACTTC
TRBV4-1	TRBD1	TRBJ1-6	.	CASSQDLLGTGRNSPLHF	TGCGCCAGCAGCCAAGATCTTTTAGGGACAGGGCGGAATTCACCCCTCCACTTT
TRBV4-2	TRBD1	TRBJ1-2	.	CASSQEDRASYGYTF	TGTGCCAGCAGCCAGGAGGACAGGGCCTCGTATGGCTACACCTTC
TRBV12-3/TRBV12-4	.	TRBJ2-3	many	CASSSPRRVIGTDTQYF	TGTGCCAGCAGCTCCCCTCGCCGGGTCATCGGCACAGATACGCAGTATTTT
TRBV7-9	.	TRBJ1-1	.	CASSFQWDTEAFF	TGTGCCAGCAGCTTTCAGTGGGACACTGAAGCTTTCTTT
TRBV7-8	.	TRBJ2-3	few	CASSSTTGTDTQYF	TGTGCCAGCAGCTCCACGACTGGCACAGATACGCAGTATTTT
TRBV6-1	.	TRBJ2-1	.	CASIRGDLFF	TGTGCCAGCATACGAGGGGACCTGTTCTTC
TRBV6-1	.	TRBJ2-7	few	CASSPRGELRAEQYF	TGTGCCAGCAGCCCGAGGGGGGAATTAAGAGCCGAGCAGTACTTC
TRBV5-3	TRBD1	TRBJ2-7	.	CASSGRTGYYEQYF	TGTGCCAGCAGTGGACGGACAGGGTACTACGAGCAGTACTTC
TRBV5-6	.	TRBJ2-2	.	CASSLAGVGFTGELFF	TGTGCCAGCAGCTTGGCCGGAGTAGGATTCACCGGGGAGCTGTTTTTT
TRBV28	.	TRBJ2-4	.	CASSQDTRAKNIQYF	TGTGCCAGCAGTCAAGATACTAGGGCCAAAAACATTCAGTACTTC
TRBV7-6	.	TRBJ1-3	few	CASSLQDSGNTIYF	TGTGCCAGCAGCTTACAGGACTCTGGAAACACCATATATTTT
TRBV29-1	.	TRBJ2-5	once	CSVPRLDQETQYF	TGCAGCGTCCCAAGGCTCGACCAAGAGACCCAGTACTTC
TRBV4-1	TRBD1	TRBJ1-5	.	CASSQSTGGGQPQHF	TGCGCCAGTAGCCAGTCGACAGGGGGCGGCCAGCCCCAGCATTTT
TRBV7-2	.	TRBJ2-5	few	CASSLAGGPGPGETQYF	TGTGCCAGCAGCTTAGCCGGGGGCCCTGGGCCGGGAGAGACCCAGTACTTC
TRBV7-2	.	TRBJ1-4	many	CASSLAGQSEKLFF	TGTGCCAGCAGCTTGGCGGGACAAAGCGAAAAACTGTTTTTT
TRBV3-1	.	TRBJ2-1	.	CASSQDVRRGSSYNEQFF	TGTGCCAGCAGCCAAGATGTTCGCCGGGGGAGCTCCTACAATGAGCAGTTCTTC
TRBV7-8	TRBD2	TRBJ2-5	few	CASSLWPSTSGETQYF	TGTGCCAGCAGCTTGTGGCCGAGCACTAGCGGAGAGACCCAGTACTTC